The 25 T cell receptor beta chains listed next were all sequenced from one sample in a study of technical replicates of blood from a handful of donors. Method: immunoSEQ multiplex PCR; TCRdb's copy keeps in-frame clones and lacks some. The sample lists under 95,000 clones; roughly 94% were seen once. Sequencing input: T cells isolated from PBMCs. Source of these receptors: a human donor in good health.

The chain employs TRBV19 and TRBJ2-3; no clear D gene. This CDR3 has 14 amino acids. Trimming removed 4 bases from V and 4 bases from J, with 12 bases in between. Looked up from germline, CDR1 is LNHDA and CDR2 is SQIVND (reference sequence). For the CDR3, the DNA is TGTGCCAGTAGTAGCCAGGCCAACGCAGATACGCAGTATTTT. This encodes CASSSQANADTQYF.

This sequence joins TRBV4-1 and TRBJ1-4; D remains unclear. Between the trimmed V and J ends, which lost 1 base and 15 bases, there was a span of 18 bases. The germline gives CDR1 MGHRA, CDR2 YSYEKL. The CDR3 runs 14 residues. The CDR3: CASSQGLLSGLVFF. The CDR3 DNA reads TGCGCCAGCAGCCAAGGTCTTCTCTCCGGGTTGGTGTTTTTT.

The rearrangement uses TRBV27 and TRBJ2-7; D is possibly TRBD1 (6 bases). The CDR3 has 16 amino acids. Germline V CDR1 and CDR2: MNHEY, SMNVEV (reference sequence). V gave up 6 bases and J gave up 2 bases, with 20 bases separating them. CDR3 DNA sequence: TGTGCCAGCAGCCTTGGCCCGACAGGTTTCACCTACGAGCAGTACTTC. This encodes CASSLGPTGFTYEQYF.

This sequence joins TRBV5-1 and TRBJ2-1; possibly TRBD2 for D (5 bases). V was cut by 2 bases and J by 2 bases, with 11 bases left in between. Germline CDR1 is SGHRS and CDR2 is YFSETQ. The CDR3 spans 15 residues. CDR3 sequence: CASSFTSSTYNEQFF. DNA of the CDR3: TGCGCCAGCAGCTTCACTAGTTCAACCTACAATGAGCAGTTCTTC.

The chain uses TRBV27 and TRBJ2-3, with D hard to call. The length of the CDR3 is 16 residues. CDR1 is MNHEY and CDR2 is SMNVEV in the germline V gene (reference sequence). V was pared by 3 bases and J by 2 bases, with 15 bases between. CDR3 DNA: TGTGCCAGCAGTTTTGGAGTGCCTAGGCTCACAGATACGCAGTATTTT. This translates into CASSFGVPRLTDTQYF.

V is TRBV7-8 and J is TRBJ1-5, with TRBD1 matching 7 bases. Germline V CDR1 and CDR2: SGHVS, FQNEAQ. The trim removed 2 bases at V and 7 bases at J, leaving 8 bases unmatched. The CDR3 loop spans 15 amino acids. CDR3 sequence reads: CASSLKLTGRQPQHF. The CDR3 DNA reads as TGTGCCAGCAGCTTAAAATTGACAGGGCGGCAGCCCCAGCATTTT.

The chain is built from TRBV28 and TRBJ2-7; maybe TRBD2 (5 bases). Germline V gene lookup returns CDR1 MDHEN and CDR2 SYDVKM. Trimming stripped 1 base from V and 3 bases from J, with 16 bases between. The CDR3 runs 16 residues. The CDR3 DNA is TGTGCCAGCAGTTTATTTTCCAGCGGAAAACTCTACGAGCAGTACTTC. Translation: CASSLFSSGKLYEQYF.

The gene calls are TRBV7-9 and TRBJ2-7; 7 nucleotides agree with TRBD1. Germline V gene data show CDR1 as SEHNR and CDR2 as FQNEAQ (reference sequence). The length of the CDR3 is 16 residues. V shed 3 bases and J 4 bases; nucleotides not matched to a gene: 12. The CDR3 DNA reads TGTGCCAGCAGCTTGACCCCCGGGACAGAATATTACGAGCAGTACTTC. Encoded protein: CASSLTPGTEYYEQYF.

CDR3 nucleotides: TGTGCCAGCAGCCAAGATTTATACAATGAGCAGTTCTTC. Residues: CASSQDLYNEQFF. The chain combines TRBV14 with TRBJ2-1; D is ambiguous. This CDR3 spans 13 amino acids. The germline V gene encodes CDR1 SGHDN and CDR2 FVKESK. The ends were cut back, 0 bases at V and 4 bases at J, with 4 bases in the middle.

CDR3 nucleotides: TGTGCCAGCAGCTTAACGACTAGCGGGGGGTCAGATACGCAGTATTTT. Residues: CASSLTTSGGSDTQYF. The chain carries TRBV7-3 and TRBJ2-3, with 13 positions matching TRBD2. CDR1 and CDR2 (germline): SGHTA, FQGTGA. This CDR3 has 16 amino acids. J gave up 4 bases and V 0 bases, and 1 base lay outside the gene matches. Variable domain in full (rest from reference TRBV7-3 and TRBJ2-3): GAGVSQTPSNKVTEKGKYVELRCDPISGHTALYWYRQSLGQGPEFLIYFQGTGAADDSGLPNDRFFAVRPEGSVSTLKIQRTERGDSAVYLCASSLTTSGGSDTQYFGPGTRLTVL.

The V call is TRBV7-9, the J call TRBJ2-7; D remains unclear. The CDR3 runs 18 residues. The V end was cut by 6 bases, the J end by 0 bases, with 24 bases between. The germline gives CDR1 SEHNR, CDR2 FQNEAQ (reference sequence). CDR3 region: CASRGLGVRGRSSYEQYF. The DNA for the CDR3 is TGTGCCAGCAGAGGTCTGGGTGTCAGAGGAAGGAGCTCCTACGAGCAGTACTTC.

The chain employs TRBV6-5 and TRBJ1-6; D may be TRBD1 (5 bases). The CDR3 covers 12 residues. CDR1 and CDR2 (germline): MNHEY, SVGAGI. Deletions cut 6 bases from V and 7 bases from J, with 7 bases between. The CDR3 here is CASRTGNSPLHF. Written as DNA, the CDR3 is TGTGCCAGCAGAACAGGAAATTCACCCCTCCACTTT.

The chain uses TRBV5-1 and TRBJ1-1; a possible D gene is TRBD1 (5 bases). V lost 2 bases, J lost 8 bases, and 7 bases lay in between. This CDR3 is built from 11 residues. Germline-derived CDR1 and CDR2 are SGHRS and YFSETQ. Here the CDR3 DNA reads TGCGCCAGCAGCTTAGACAGCGAAGCTTTCTTT. This translates into CASSLDSEAFF.

The genes are TRBV19 and TRBJ1-2, with TRBD1 matching 7 bases. Germline assignment: CDR1 LNHDA and CDR2 SQIVND (reference sequence). The trim removed 3 bases at V and 10 bases at J, leaving 11 bases unmatched. The CDR3 runs to 14 residues. As DNA, the CDR3 is TGTGCCAGTAGTATTCGAGGCAGGGGGAGCGACTACACCTTC. It is translated as CASSIRGRGSDYTF.

This CDR3 is CASSLSGTLAGANEQYF. CDR3 nucleotide sequence: TGTGCCAGCAGCTTATCCGGGACCCTAGCGGGAGCCAACGAGCAGTACTTC. V is TRBV7-2 and J is TRBJ2-7; 10 bases agree with TRBD2. This CDR3 contains 17 residues. Germline assignment: CDR1 SGHTA and CDR2 FQGNSA. J gave up 5 bases and V 2 bases, and 12 bases lay outside the gene matches.

The CDR3 coding sequence is TGCGCCAGCTCGGGACAGGGGTACACTGAAGCTTTCTTT. It codes for CASSGQGYTEAFF. This chain links TRBV10-1 with TRBJ1-1; 10 bases are shared with TRBD1. The CDR3 runs 13 residues. V was clipped by 8 bases and J by 3 bases; unmatched bases: 3. Germline loops: CDR1 WNHNN, CDR2 SYGVQD (reference sequence).

The chain links TRBV9 to TRBJ1-3; tentatively, D is TRBD1 (5 bases). Germline loops: CDR1 SGDLS, CDR2 YYNGEE. Trimming left V 0 bases short and J 3 bases short, with 13 bases between. CDR3 length equals 16 residues. The CDR3 loop reads CASSVAQGGFGNTIYF. Written as DNA, the CDR3 is TGTGCCAGCAGCGTAGCTCAGGGAGGGTTTGGAAACACCATATATTTT.

This rearrangement joins TRBV7-9 to TRBJ2-7; 7 bases map to TRBD2. J was trimmed by 6 bases and V by 5 bases; bases with no gene match: 13. There are 15 residues in the CDR3. Germline CDR1 and CDR2: SEHNR and FQNEAQ (reference sequence). Here the CDR3 DNA reads TGTGCCAGCAGCATCCGGGACTACCTCCGCTTCGAGCAGTACTTC. Translating gives CASSIRDYLRFEQYF.

J is TRBJ1-1 and V is TRBV13; TRBD1 matches at 11 bases. The junction had 9 bases not matched to a gene; V was cut back by 5 bases and J by 7 bases. The V gene's germline CDR1 is PRHDT and CDR2 FYEKMQ (reference sequence). This CDR3 has 15 amino acids. The CDR3 loop is CASSALGTGGLEAFF. The CDR3 nucleotides read TGTGCCAGCAGCGCCCTCGGGACAGGGGGACTTGAAGCTTTCTTT.

The count of this clone is one. The chain joins TRBV2 to TRBJ2-1; 9 bases are shared with TRBD1. The germline gives CDR1 SNHLY, CDR2 FYNNEI. This CDR3 spans 14 amino acids. J gave up 6 bases and V 3 bases, and 3 bases lay outside the gene matches. Here the CDR3 DNA reads TGTGCCAGCAGTGATTTGGACAGGGGCAATGAGCAGTTCTTC. It is translated as CASSDLDRGNEQFF. The whole variable domain, remainder taken from reference TRBV2 and TRBJ2-1, is EPEVTQTPSHQVTQMGQEVILRCVPISNHLYFYWYRQILGQKVEFLVSFYNNEISEKSEIFDDQFSVERPDGSNFTLKIRSTKLEDSAMYFCASSDLDRGNEQFFGPGTRLTVL.

This rearrangement joins TRBV29-1 to TRBJ2-3; a possible D gene is TRBD1 (6 bases). The V gene's germline CDR1 is SQVTM and CDR2 ANQGSEA. V shed 7 bases and J shed 3 bases, with 14 bases lying between them. This CDR3 has 13 amino acids. The CDR3 spells CSATKQGTDTQYF. The CDR3 DNA sequence: TGCAGCGCCACCAAGCAGGGGACAGATACGCAGTATTTT.

In DNA form, the CDR3 reads TGCAGCGTTCGGGGGTCTGCCTATGGCTACACCTTC. Translated, it gives CSVRGSAYGYTF. V usage is TRBV29-1 and J usage is TRBJ1-2, with a possible D match to TRBD1 (5 bases). Germline CDR1 and CDR2: SQVTM and ANQGSEA. The V end was cut by 5 bases, the J end by 4 bases, with 11 bases between. CDR3 length: 12 residues.

This clone was seen only once. The V and J genes are TRBV28 and TRBJ2-5; a weak D match, TRBD2 (5 bases). Trimming left V 5 bases short and J 5 bases short, with 15 bases between. The length of the CDR3 is 14 residues. The germline CDR1 and CDR2 sequences are MDHEN and SYDVKM. The CDR3 is CASSPPDWRETQYF. CDR3 in DNA: TGTGCCAGCAGTCCGCCCGACTGGAGGGAGACCCAGTACTTC.

This chain links TRBV25-1 with TRBJ1-1; the match to TRBD1 covers 7 bases. Trimming removed 2 bases from V and 1 base from J; junction bases left unmatched: 7. CDR3 length equals 16 residues. Germline V gene lookup returns CDR1 MGHDK and CDR2 SYGVNS. CDR3 DNA sequence: TGTGCCAGCAGTGAACTTTCAGGGGGTAGGAACACTGAAGCTTTCTTT. Translation: CASSELSGGRNTEAFF. Full variable domain (missing parts from reference TRBV25-1 and TRBJ1-1): EADIYQTPRYLVIGTGKKITLECSQTMGHDKMYWYQQDPGMELHLIHYSYGVNSTEKGDLSSESTVSRIRTEHFPLTLESARPSHTSQYLCASSELSGGRNTEAFFGQGTRLTVV.

The chain links TRBV29-1 to TRBJ2-1; D remains unclear. The CDR3 consists of 13 residues. V was shortened by 7 bases and J by 0 bases, with 10 bases between the two germline ends. Germline V gene sequence: CDR1 SQVTM, CDR2 ANQGSEA. The CDR3 sequence: CSGTTPSYNEQFF. In DNA, the CDR3 is TGCAGCGGCACAACCCCCTCCTACAATGAGCAGTTCTTC.